Here is one TCR beta chain with its context. CDR3 length equals 15 residues. The V end was cut by 0 bases, the J end by 3 bases, with 11 bases between. Germline lookup yields CDR1 SGHDN and CDR2 FVKESK. The data are from a study of blood T cell repertoires in COVID-19. TCRdb keeps only in-frame clones here, not all; method: immunoSEQ multiplex PCR. The sample consists of some 240,000 clones, roughly 85% of them appearing once. Source material: PBMCs or T cells enriched from blood (not recorded which). J is TRBJ1-2 and V is TRBV14, with D unresolved. The receptor comes from a woman in her forties or fifties who had been exposed to COVID-19. CDR3 nucleotides: TGTGCCAGCAGCCAAGATATGTGGCAGGACTATGGCTACACCTTC. Its protein product is CASSQDMWQDYGYTF. The entire variable domain, with the rest obtained from reference TRBV14 and TRBJ1-2, is as follows: EAGVTQFPSHSVIEKGQTVTLRCDPISGHDNLYWYRRVMGKEIKFLLHFVKESKQDESGMPNNRFLAERTGGTYSTLKVQPAELEDSGVYFCASSQDMWQDYGYTFGSGTRLTVV.